This passage covers 5 T cell receptor beta chains from one sample sequenced in a study of regulatory T cells in long-lasting Graves disease. To make TCR beta libraries, researchers used iRepertoire HTBI primers and Arm-PCR of CDR3 regions. Using its own MiXCR run on the multiplex PCR reads, TCRdb lists one record per CDR3 protein. The repertoire holds around 360,000 distinct CDR3 sequences, with 15% to 20% as singletons. Time point of the sample: newly diagnosed GD, antithyroid drugs for less than 3 months. Making the TCR library involved RNA that had been extracted from PBMCs. The same sample was also studied in work on T cells in Graves' hyperthyroidism and ophthalmopathy.

The starting material was peripheral blood mononuclear cells (PBMCs), obtained at new diagnosis, from a patient treated with antithyroid drugs. These receptors were obtained from a woman aged 18-29 years with Graves disease.

This clonotype has at least ten counts. This chain joins TRBV4-1 and TRBJ2-7; TRBD2 aligns across 11 bases. Germline CDR1 and CDR2: MGHRA and YSYEKL. This CDR3 is built from 15 residues. After removal of 0 bases from V and 5 bases from J, the junction contained 3 bases not matched to a gene. The CDR3 here is CASSQERTSGHEQYF. CDR3 DNA: TGCGCCAGCAGCCAAGAGAGGACTAGCGGGCACGAGCAGTACTTC.

The table lists this clonotype with many counts. The DNA for the CDR3 is TGTGCCAGCAGTTTAGACAGCCTCCTCTACGAGCAGTACTTC. Its protein product is CASSLDSLLYEQYF. The genes are TRBV28 and TRBJ2-7; possible D gene TRBD1, 5 bases. V lost 2 bases and J lost 3, with 11 bases in between. The CDR3 is 14 amino acids. Looked up from germline, CDR1 is MDHEN and CDR2 is SYDVKM. Drawing the rest from reference TRBV28 and TRBJ2-7, the complete variable domain is DVKVTQSSRYLVKRTGEKVFLECVQDMDHENMFWYRQDPGLGLRLIYFSYDVKMKEKGDIPEGYSVSREKKERFSLILESASTNQTSMYLCASSLDSLLYEQYFGPGTRLTVT.

This clonotype was observed at least ten times. The rearrangement joins TRBV7-8 to TRBJ2-7, with D unresolved. Germline lookup yields CDR1 SGHVS and CDR2 FQNEAQ. This CDR3 contains 15 residues. Trimming left V 1 base short and J 2 bases short, with 12 bases between. DNA of the CDR3: TGTGCCAGCAGCTTAGACGGCCGCAATACCTACGAGCAGTACTTC. It codes for CASSLDGRNTYEQYF.

This clonotype turned up a few times. V and J are TRBV13 and TRBJ2-1; a possible D gene is TRBD2 (6 bases). CDR3 size: 17 residues. Trimming cost V 1 base and J 0 bases, with 13 bases left between them. CDR1 PRHDT and CDR2 FYEKMQ come from the germline V gene (reference sequence). The DNA of the CDR3 is TGTGCCAGCAGCTTAGTTAGGGACTTGAGCTCCTACAATGAGCAGTTCTTC. This codes for CASSLVRDLSSYNEQFF.

This clonotype was counted ten times or more. The gene calls are TRBV30 and TRBJ2-1; TRBD2 agrees at 8 bases. The V gene's germline CDR1 is GTSNPN and CDR2 SVGIG (reference sequence). This CDR3 has 13 residues. Trimming at V came to 5 bases and at J to 6 bases, leaving 6 bases not matched to a gene. Written as DNA, the CDR3 is TGTGCCTGGCGGGAGGGGATTCTCAATGAGCAGTTCTTC. It codes for CAWREGILNEQFF.